Listed below are T cell receptor beta chains from one sample, sequenced in a study of shared clonotypes between healthy human individuals. The assay was immunoSEQ multiplex PCR, and TCRdb's table has in-frame clones only and misses some. The profile shows 470,000 or so clones, around 73% of them singletons. The sequencing input was PBMCs. Receptors originate from a woman in her thirties or forties in good health. Some clones in this sample may be carry-over from other donors' samples. The CDR3 runs from the conserved cysteine through the conserved F or W.

>14|TRBV30|TRBJ2-7
CAWSVTSGTDEQYF
>14|TRBV6-5|TRBJ2-3
CASSKRTSTDTQYF
>16|TRBV28|TRBJ1-1
CASSLWAVGGNTEAFF
>15|TRBV6-5|TRBJ2-7
CASSYSGTAVYEQYF
>11|TRBV6-6|TRBJ2-1
CASSPGSEQFF
>16|TRBV28|TRBJ2-2
CASTPTQGRYTGELFF
>14|TRBV6-5|TRBJ2-7
CASTTSGRIYEQYF
>14|TRBV5-6|TRBJ1-5
CAGTGTDGNQPQHF
>13|TRBV2|TRBJ1-1
CASRRGLNTEAFF
>14|TRBV2|TRBJ1-5
CASSELRGYQPQHF
>14|TRBV6-4|TRBJ1-5
CASSDSGGGQPQHF
>13|TRBV11-2|TRBJ2-5
CASSLGLKETQYF
>16|TRBV5-6|TRBJ1-1
CASSYPRGGGGTEAFF
>17|TRBV6-1|TRBJ2-2
CASSEALSGAWAGELFF
>15|TRBV9|TRBJ2-7
CASSVEGAGSVEQYF
>14|TRBV19|TRBJ2-7
CASSIRQGTYEQYF
>11|TRBV7-9|TRBJ1-4
CASSSGQKLFF
>13|TRBV2|TRBJ2-2
CASRETAIGELFF
>12|TRBV30|TRBJ2-7
CAWEGEIGEQYF
>14|TRBV28|.
CASSPGGDSYEQYF
>13|TRBV18|TRBJ2-7
CASSPQRGPEQYF
>13|TRBV14|TRBJ2-5
CASSLGGPETQYF
>13|TRBV10-2|.
CASTLLPSYEQYF
>17|TRBV5-4|TRBJ1-2
CASSPAGQGAVNYGYTF
>14|TRBV9|TRBJ1-1
CASSANPQNTEAFF
>13|TRBV6-5|TRBJ1-1
CASSYQVESEAFF
>17|TRBV21-1|TRBJ2-3
CASSKGQQAPSTDTQYF
>14|TRBV7-9|TRBJ2-2
CASSLEGRERELFF
>13|TRBV7-2|TRBJ2-2
CASSFKRSGELFF
>15|TRBV7-8|TRBJ1-5
CASSLGRISNQPQHF
>14|TRBV12-5|TRBJ2-3
CASGFGGSTDTQYF
>14|TRBV7-9|TRBJ1-4
CASSDPRDSEKLFF
>15|TRBV7-2|TRBJ2-2
CASSPQVANTGELFF
>14|TRBV7-9|TRBJ1-1
CASSPQGGSTEAFF
>15|TRBV7-9|TRBJ2-3
CASSLQGIRTDTQYF
>15|TRBV27|TRBJ2-1
CASSLLARGVYEQFF
>15|TRBV6-6|TRBJ1-2
CASSTSESRVYGYTF
>11|TRBV20-1|TRBJ1-2
CSARDLAGYTF
>11|TRBV7-9|TRBJ1-1
CASSLTFEAFF
>13|TRBV7-2|TRBJ2-1
CASSPPEGNEQFF
>15|TRBV21-1|TRBJ2-7
CASSSYRDSSYEQYF
>13|TRBV19|TRBJ2-3
CASSPRLEDTQYF
>11|TRBV20-1|TRBJ2-7
CSAETGYEQYF
>14|TRBV7-8|TRBJ2-7
CASSLGRAGREQYF
>11|TRBV10-3|TRBJ2-1
CAIGGGNEQFF
>15|TRBV19|TRBJ2-1
CASSRGGPGDNEQFF
>17|TRBV4-1|TRBJ2-1
CASSPGLAGTTYNEQFF
>15|TRBV27|TRBJ2-3
CASSLRQGYTDTQYF
>14|TRBV7-2|TRBJ1-5
CASSSGRGIQPQHF
>18|TRBV11-1|TRBJ2-5
CASSPGTSPHSFLETQYF
>13|TRBV4-2|TRBJ2-1
CASSQDGRDEQFF
>14|TRBV5-4|TRBJ1-5
CASYSARTNQPQHF